This T cell receptor (beta chain) appears in the sequencing data of a study of T cells in tuberculosis. For the study at large: In South Africa, adults with active tuberculosis were compared with IGRA-negative and latently infected IGRA-positive adolescents.

The assay was immunoSEQ multiplex PCR, and TCRdb's table has in-frame clones only and misses some. The sample contains some 25,000 clones, roughly 96% of which appear only once. Whole-study findings and limits: Smaller distances to GMM-specific TCRs suggested their expansion in active tuberculosis.

Concerning this clone itself: Its antigen is still unknown.

Trimming removed 3 bases from V and 2 bases from J, with 21 bases in between. Germline lookup yields CDR1 MNHEY and CDR2 SMNVEV (reference sequence). CDR3 length equals 18 residues. The chain couples TRBV27 to TRBJ2-3; perhaps TRBD1 as D (6 bases). Sample: PBMCs. This receptor was taken from a donor aged 10-29 years with latent tuberculosis or without tuberculosis infection. The DNA for the CDR3 is TGTGCCAGCAGTTTCTTCCCCCATTCGGACAGTAACACAGATACGCAGTATTTT. Translation gives CASSFFPHSDSNTDTQYF.